These 21 T cell receptor beta chains were sequenced from one sample in a study of cytomegalovirus exposure and HLA in healthy donors. The PCR was carried out with 60 Vbeta primers and 13 Jbeta primers. The method was immunoSEQ multiplex PCR; TCRdb's version includes in-frame clones alone and lacks a portion of them. This sample has some 190,000 clones; around 87% occur once, and the top ten carry 1.3%. Sequencing was done on a sample of PBMCs. The receptors here all came from a man aged 25-45 years in good health and CMV-seronegative.

The CDR3 coding sequence is TGTGCCAGCAGTTTATATCAGGGAGGAGATACGCAGTATTTT. The encoded protein is CASSLYQGGDTQYF. This chain connects TRBV27 to TRBJ2-3, with D possibly being TRBD2 (6 bases). With 1 base removed from V and 5 bases from J, the gap between germline ends came to 10 bases. Per germline, CDR1 MNHEY and CDR2 SMNVEV (reference sequence). The CDR3 runs to 14 residues.

The chain carries TRBV5-1 and TRBJ2-5; 9 bases are a match to TRBD1. The last part of the DNA fits TRBJ2-7 better; the J call may be wrong. Germline CDR1 SGHRS, CDR2 YFSETQ. The CDR3 has 15 amino acids. The CDR3 loop is CASSPGTGNPYEQYF. CDR3 in DNA: TGCGCCAGCAGCCCTGGGACAGGGAATCCCTACGAGCAGTACTTC.

The rearrangement links TRBV6-5 to TRBJ2-1; TRBD2 might be the D (5 bases). The CDR3 is 13 residues long. The germline V and J ends were trimmed by 2 bases and 10 bases, with 12 bases remaining between them. Germline V lookup: CDR1 MNHEY, CDR2 SVGAGI. The CDR3 sequence: CASSYRVRGEQFF. Here the CDR3 DNA reads TGTGCCAGCAGTTACCGGGTCCGCGGGGAGCAGTTCTTC.

CDR3 loop: CASSLGDSASTDTQYF. Here the CDR3 DNA reads TGCGCCAGCAGCTTGGGGGACAGCGCTAGCACAGATACGCAGTATTTT. The genes are TRBV5-1 and TRBJ2-3; 7 bases map to TRBD1. Germline V gene data show CDR1 as SGHRS and CDR2 as YFSETQ. V trimming: 0 bases; J trimming: 0 bases; junction bases outside the gene matches: 4. The CDR3 consists of 16 residues. The full variable domain, completed using reference TRBV5-1 and TRBJ2-3, is KAGVTQTPRYLIKTRGQQVTLSCSPISGHRSVSWYQQTPGQGLQFLFEYFSETQRNKGNFPGRFSGRQFSNSRSEMNVSTLELGDSALYLCASSLGDSASTDTQYFGPGTRLTVL.

J is TRBJ2-1 and V is TRBV19; TRBD1 matches 9 bases. Trimming cost V 4 bases and J 15 bases; bases outside gene matches: 10. CDR1 LNHDA and CDR2 SQIVND come from the germline V gene (reference sequence). The CDR3 is 13 residues long. CDR3 protein: CASSTPGQGYWFF. The CDR3 DNA sequence: TGTGCCAGTAGTACACCGGGACAGGGATATTGGTTCTTC.

J is TRBJ2-6 and V is TRBV7-2, with D possibly matching TRBD1 (5 bases). The CDR3 is made up of 15 amino acids. CDR1 and CDR2 from the germline V gene are SGHTA and FQGNSA. Trimming removed 1 base at V and 13 bases at J, with 17 bases between. CDR3 in amino acids: CASSLGGSQSHVLTF. The CDR3 nucleotides are TGTGCCAGCAGCTTAGGGGGCAGCCAGTCACATGTCCTGACTTTC.

The chain carries TRBV6-6 and TRBJ2-7; 7 nucleotides line up with TRBD2. Germline V CDR1 and CDR2: MNHNY, SVGAGI (reference sequence). The trim removed 7 bases at V and 7 bases at J, leaving 13 bases unmatched. The CDR3 runs to 14 residues. The CDR3 DNA follows: TGTGCCAGCAAAAGGTGGGAGGGACTGTGGGAGCAGTACTTC. This codes for CASKRWEGLWEQYF.

J is TRBJ2-1 and V is TRBV18; 12 nucleotides agree with TRBD2. V lost 4 bases and J lost 3; bases outside the gene matches: 1. Germline CDR1 is KGHSH and CDR2 is LQKENI. This CDR3 comprises 15 residues. The CDR3 DNA follows: TGTGCCAGCTCACAGACTAGCGGGGGCTACAATGAGCAGTTCTTC. Amino acid sequence: CASSQTSGGYNEQFF.

V is TRBV4-2 and J is TRBJ1-2, with a tentative D call TRBD1 (5 bases). The V end was cut by 4 bases, the J end by 8 bases, with 17 bases between. From germline, CDR1 is LGHNA and CDR2 YNFKEQ. The CDR3 extends over 14 amino acids. CDR3 residues: CASSPSLGRGGYTF. DNA for the CDR3: TGTGCCAGCAGCCCCTCTTTGGGGCGCGGAGGCTACACCTTC.

The genes are TRBV27 and TRBJ2-5; 7 nucleotides agree with TRBD2. The CDR3 runs 14 residues. Germline values: CDR1 MNHEY, CDR2 SMNVEV (reference sequence). V was pared by 2 bases and J by 4 bases, with 4 bases of the junction left unmatched. CDR3 DNA sequence: TGTGCCAGCAGTTTACGGGGGAGGGCAGAGACCCAGTACTTC. Amino acid sequence: CASSLRGRAETQYF.

The gene calls are TRBV11-3 and TRBJ1-1; TRBD1 might be the D (5 bases). Germline CDR1 SGHNT, CDR2 YENEEA. This CDR3 comprises 13 residues. With 3 bases removed from V and 0 bases from J, the gap between germline ends came to 5 bases. The CDR3 nucleotides read TGTGCCAGCAGCTTGACAGTGAACACTGAAGCTTTCTTT. Its translation: CASSLTVNTEAFF.

The chain recombines TRBV2 with TRBJ2-7; a weak D match, TRBD2 (6 bases). This CDR3 comprises 16 residues. Germline values: CDR1 SNHLY, CDR2 FYNNEI. V lost 4 bases to trimming and J lost 2 bases, with 18 bases between them. CDR3 nucleotides: TGTGCCAGCAGTGGAGGGAGAAAGGGAGGACCCTACGAGCAGTACTTC. Residues: CASSGGRKGGPYEQYF. Using reference TRBV2 and TRBJ2-7 for the parts outside the CDR3, the full variable domain is EPEVTQTPSHQVTQMGQEVILRCVPISNHLYFYWYRQILGQKVEFLVSFYNNEISEKSEIFDDQFSVERPDGSNFTLKIRSTKLEDSAMYFCASSGGRKGGPYEQYFGPGTRLTVT.

V is TRBV19 and J is TRBJ1-1, with D unclear. The V end was cut by 7 bases, the J end by 1 base, with 13 bases between. Germline values: CDR1 LNHDA, CDR2 SQIVND (reference sequence). CDR3 length: 14 amino acids. CDR3 amino acids: CASTYSTQNTEAFF. Here the CDR3 DNA reads TGTGCCAGTACCTACTCGACACAGAACACTGAAGCTTTCTTT.

A single count supports this clone. The chain combines TRBV19 with TRBJ1-3; D ambiguous. The length of the CDR3 is 11 residues. V lost 3 bases, J lost 9 bases, and 6 bases lay in between. Germline V CDR1 and CDR2: LNHDA, SQIVND (reference sequence). CDR3 sequence reads: CASSMGGTIYF. DNA for the CDR3: TGTGCCAGTAGTATGGGAGGCACCATATATTTT.

The table lists this clone with a count of one. The chain carries TRBV7-2 and TRBJ2-7, with 8 bases that match TRBD1. Germline CDR1 is SGHTA and CDR2 is FQGNSA. V trimming: 6 bases; J trimming: 2 bases; junction bases outside the gene matches: 9. The CDR3 has 15 residues. The CDR3 region is CASSRTGTGAYEQYF. The CDR3 DNA reads as TGTGCCAGCAGTCGGACCGGGACAGGTGCCTACGAGCAGTACTTC.

The J gene is TRBJ2-5, the V gene TRBV4-1; the match to TRBD1 covers 7 bases. The J call may be faulty, since TRBJ2-7 better matches the DNA end. The CDR3 extends over 15 amino acids. The V gene's germline CDR1 is MGHRA and CDR2 YSYEKL. The DNA of the CDR3 is TGCGCCAGCAGCCAAACGACAGGGCTGTCCTACGAGCAGTACTTC. Its protein product is CASSQTTGLSYEQYF.

Note on this clone: At one end, the junction sequence differs from germline, possibly due to a read error. The gene calls are TRBV7-6 and TRBJ2-3; 11 nucleotides agree with TRBD2. Germline values: CDR1 SGHVS, CDR2 FNYEAQ. The CDR3 is 14 amino acids. The CDR3 reads CASSLAGGSDTQYF. CDR3 nucleotides: TGTGCCAGCAGCCTAGCGGGAGGATCAGATACGCAGTATTTT.

The chain links TRBV4-2 to TRBJ2-1; TRBD1 is a possible D gene (6 bases). CDR3 length: 16 amino acids. The V end lost 0 bases, the J end lost 2 bases, and 11 bases lay between the germline ends. The germline V gene has CDR1 LGHNA and CDR2 YNFKEQ. CDR3 protein: CASSQDIYRAYNEQFF. The CDR3 DNA reads as TGTGCCAGCAGCCAAGATATCTACAGGGCCTACAATGAGCAGTTCTTC.

This clone was detected only once. This sequence joins TRBV7-9 and TRBJ2-7, with D tentatively TRBD2 (6 bases). V lost 1 base, J lost 2 bases, and 15 bases lay in between. The V gene's germline CDR1 is SEHNR and CDR2 FQNEAQ (reference sequence). The CDR3 is made up of 16 amino acids. CDR3 sequence: CASSLVSGTRPYEQYF. The CDR3 DNA sequence: TGTGCCAGCAGCTTAGTGTCGGGGACTCGGCCCTACGAGCAGTACTTC.

This sequence joins TRBV27 and TRBJ1-1, with 12 bases identical to TRBD1. Trimming at V came to 8 bases and at J to 6 bases, leaving 19 bases not matched to a gene. CDR3 length: 18 amino acids. The germline CDR1 and CDR2 sequences are MNHEY and SMNVEV (reference sequence). The CDR3 DNA follows: TGTGCCAGCCGTCCCAGGGGGACAGGGGGCTCCTTGGGCGCTGAAGCTTTCTTT. Residues: CASRPRGTGGSLGAEAFF.

The chain carries TRBV6-1 and TRBJ2-7, with a possible D match to TRBD2 (5 bases). CDR1 is MNHNS, CDR2 SASEGT, per germline. The CDR3 sequence is 14 residues long. Trimming pared 8 bases from V and 3 bases from J, leaving 17 bases between. CDR3 in DNA: TGTGCCAGCGGGGTTGAACGGGGAGACTACGAGCAGTACTTC. Amino acids: CASGVERGDYEQYF.